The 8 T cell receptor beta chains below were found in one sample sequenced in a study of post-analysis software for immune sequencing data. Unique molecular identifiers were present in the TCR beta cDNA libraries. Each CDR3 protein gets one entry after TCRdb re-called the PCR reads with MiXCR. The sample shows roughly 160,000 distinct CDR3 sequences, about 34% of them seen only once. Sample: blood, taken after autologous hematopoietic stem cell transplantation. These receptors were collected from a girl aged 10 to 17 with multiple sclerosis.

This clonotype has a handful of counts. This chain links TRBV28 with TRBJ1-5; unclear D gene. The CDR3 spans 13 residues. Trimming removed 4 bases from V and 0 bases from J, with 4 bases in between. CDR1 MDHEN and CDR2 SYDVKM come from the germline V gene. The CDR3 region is CASSWVSNQPQHF. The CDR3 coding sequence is TGTGCCAGCAGTTGGGTTAGCAATCAGCCCCAGCATTTT.

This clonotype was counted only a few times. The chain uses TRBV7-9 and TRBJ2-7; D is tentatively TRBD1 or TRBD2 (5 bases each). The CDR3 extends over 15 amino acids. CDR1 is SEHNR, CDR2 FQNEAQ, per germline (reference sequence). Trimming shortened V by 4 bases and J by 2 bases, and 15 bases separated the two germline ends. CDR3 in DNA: TGTGCCAGCAGCTCTCAGGGAGCGATAACCTACGAGCAGTACTTC. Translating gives CASSSQGAITYEQYF.

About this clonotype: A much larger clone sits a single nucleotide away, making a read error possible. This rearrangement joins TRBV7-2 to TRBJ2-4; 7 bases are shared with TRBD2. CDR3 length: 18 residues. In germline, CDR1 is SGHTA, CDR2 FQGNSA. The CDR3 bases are TGTGCCAGCAACTTAGGGTTGGGGTTAGCGGGAGCCAAAAACATTCAGTACTTC. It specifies CASNLGLGLAGAKNIQYF.

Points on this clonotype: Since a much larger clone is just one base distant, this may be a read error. DNA for the CDR3: TGTGCCAGCAGTTTATTGAACACTCAGGGCTACACCTTC. Protein: CASSLLNTQGYTF. The V and J genes are TRBV28 and TRBJ1-2; no firm D call. The CDR3 runs to 13 residues. The germline V gene encodes CDR1 MDHEN and CDR2 SYDVKM. Trimming stripped 1 base from V and 8 bases from J, with 11 bases between.

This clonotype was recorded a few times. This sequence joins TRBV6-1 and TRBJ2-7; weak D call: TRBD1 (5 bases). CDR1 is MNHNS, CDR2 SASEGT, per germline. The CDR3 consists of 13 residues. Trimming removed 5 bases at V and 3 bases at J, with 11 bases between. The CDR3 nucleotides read TGTGCCAGCAGTCCCCAGGGCCACTACGAGCAGTACTTC. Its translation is CASSPQGHYEQYF.

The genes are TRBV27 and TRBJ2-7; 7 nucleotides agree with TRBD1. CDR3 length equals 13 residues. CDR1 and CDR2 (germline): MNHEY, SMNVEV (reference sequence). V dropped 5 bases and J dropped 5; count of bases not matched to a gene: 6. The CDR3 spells CASSAETGNEQYF. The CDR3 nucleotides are TGTGCCAGCAGTGCCGAGACAGGGAACGAGCAGTACTTC.

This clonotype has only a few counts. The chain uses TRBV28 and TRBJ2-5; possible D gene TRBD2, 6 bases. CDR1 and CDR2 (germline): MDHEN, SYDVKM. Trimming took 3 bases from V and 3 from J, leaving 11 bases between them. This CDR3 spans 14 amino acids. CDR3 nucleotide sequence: TGTGCCAGCAGTTTGGCGGGGCTTAAAGAGACCCAGTACTTC. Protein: CASSLAGLKETQYF.

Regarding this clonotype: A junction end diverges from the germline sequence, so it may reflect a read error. This chain's CDR3 is CGAIGRQAYEQYF. For the CDR3, the DNA is TGCGGTGCTATAGGCCGGCAGGCCTACGAGCAGTACTTC. The J gene is TRBJ2-7, the V gene TRBV20-1; D gene uncertain. Germline CDR1 reads DFQATT; CDR2 reads SNEGSKA (reference sequence). The CDR3 contains 13 residues.